Below are 18 T cell receptor beta chains sequenced from a single sample in a study of T cells in localized non-small cell lung cancer. The table came from immunoSEQ multiplex PCR; TCRdb's copy has only in-frame clones and leaves some out. The table records about 13,000 clones, about 82% of them present only once. The specimen comprised peripheral blood, sampled before any cancer treatment. Receptors were obtained from a male donor older than 55 with stage III lung adenocarcinoma.

V gene TRBV19 combines with J gene TRBJ2-1, with D tentatively TRBD1 (5 bases). Germline V gene data show CDR1 as LNHDA and CDR2 as SQIVND (reference sequence). Trimming took off 6 bases at V and 5 bases at J, with 8 bases between the two ends. The CDR3 runs to 12 residues. CDR3 residues: CASSAQDNEQFF. The CDR3 region has the DNA TGTGCCAGTAGCGCACAGGACAATGAGCAGTTCTTC.

This chain links TRBV5-6 with TRBJ1-2; D call uncertain. The germline gives CDR1 SGHDT, CDR2 YYEEEE. Trimming stripped 0 bases from V and 1 base from J, with 16 bases between. This CDR3 has 17 amino acids. This CDR3 reads CASSLVWDKKINYGYTF. The CDR3 DNA reads as TGTGCCAGCAGCTTGGTATGGGATAAAAAGATTAACTATGGCTACACCTTC.

This clone was observed a few times. The rearrangement joins TRBV7-9 to TRBJ1-6; possible D gene TRBD1, 5 bases. Germline V gene lookup returns CDR1 SEHNR and CDR2 FQNEAQ (reference sequence). This CDR3 is 15 amino acids long. V dropped 5 bases and J dropped 8 bases, with 16 bases sitting between them. CDR3 amino acids: CASSHQGERDSPLHF. The DNA of the CDR3 is TGTGCCAGCAGCCACCAGGGTGAAAGGGATTCACCCCTCCACTTT.

This clone was seen once. The V call is TRBV7-2, the J call TRBJ2-5; D remains ambiguous. The germline gives CDR1 SGHTA, CDR2 FQGNSA. Trimming left V 2 bases short and J 4 bases short, with 8 bases between. The CDR3 totals 13 residues. CDR3 nucleotide sequence: TGTGCCAGCAGCTTATGGGATCGAGAGACCCAGTACTTC. Translating it yields CASSLWDRETQYF. The whole variable domain, remainder taken from reference TRBV7-2 and TRBJ2-5, is GAGVSQSPSNKVTEKGKDVELRCDPISGHTALYWYRQSLGQGLEFLIYFQGNSAPDKSGLPSDRFSAERTGGSVSTLTIQRTQQEDSAVYLCASSLWDRETQYFGPGTRLLVL.

The V call is TRBV10-2, the J call TRBJ2-1, with 11 positions matching TRBD2. The junction had 10 bases not matched to a gene; V was cut back by 6 bases and J by 12 bases. CDR1 and CDR2 (germline): WSHSY, SAAADI. This CDR3 has 14 amino acids. CDR3 in DNA: TGCGCCAGCAGGTGGCTAGCGGGAGGCCGTGGGCAGTTCTTC. Its translation: CASRWLAGGRGQFF.

This rearrangement joins TRBV18 to TRBJ1-5; D remains unclear. The germline gives CDR1 KGHSH, CDR2 LQKENI. V was shortened by 3 bases and J by 5 bases, with 17 bases between the two germline ends. This CDR3 is 16 amino acids long. CDR3 in amino acids: CASSPGRRPLDQPQHF. The CDR3 DNA is TGTGCCAGCTCACCGGGAAGAAGACCATTGGATCAGCCCCAGCATTTT.

This clone has a single count. V is TRBV10-2 and J is TRBJ1-5; unclear D gene. Germline V gene lookup returns CDR1 WSHSY and CDR2 SAAADI. This CDR3 comprises 18 residues. The DNA of the CDR3 is TGCGCGATTGGGCCGGTAGCCGTGATTCCGCATAGCAATCAGCCCCAGCATTTT. It is translated as CAIGPVAVIPHSNQPQHF.

In DNA form, the CDR3 reads TGTGCCATTGAGGACAGGGGGCGCTTCTACGAGCAGTACTTC. This gives the protein CAIEDRGRFYEQYF. This rearrangement joins TRBV6-1 to TRBJ2-7; 11 positions agree with TRBD1. V shed 10 bases and J 3 bases; nucleotides not matched to a gene: 8. This CDR3 region has 14 residues. Germline CDR1 is MNHNS and CDR2 is SASEGT.

This chain joins TRBV4-1 and TRBJ2-5; 12 bases align to TRBD1. The CDR3 consists of 16 residues. Germline V gives CDR1 MGHRA, CDR2 YSYEKL. Unmatched junction bases numbered 8, after V lost 4 bases and J lost 5 bases. CDR3 in amino acids: CASSRGTGGFRETQYF. In nucleotides, the CDR3 is TGCGCCAGCAGCCGCGGGACAGGGGGCTTTCGGGAGACCCAGTACTTC.

The V call is TRBV10-3, the J call TRBJ2-7; tentative D call: TRBD1 (7 bases). V was clipped by 0 bases and J by 4 bases, with 13 bases between them. The CDR3 extends over 15 amino acids. Germline assignment: CDR1 ENHRY and CDR2 SYGVKD. Here the CDR3 DNA reads TGTGCCATCAGTGAGTCGGAGGGGGCCCCGTACGAGCAGTACTTC. This codes for CAISESEGAPYEQYF.

This clone is large. The chain links TRBV7-6 to TRBJ2-7; D tentatively fits TRBD1 or TRBD2 (6 bases each). Germline V gives CDR1 SGHVS, CDR2 FNYEAQ. The CDR3 is 14 amino acids. The V and J ends lost 1 base and 5 bases respectively, with 12 bases between them. The DNA of the CDR3 is TGTGCCAGCAGCTTAGAACCGGGGGCTCACGAGCAGTACTTC. It encodes CASSLEPGAHEQYF.

This clone has only a few counts. The chain has TRBV5-3 and TRBJ1-5; D not certain. TRBV5-3 is an ORF, and what it does is uncertain. CDR3 length: 15 amino acids. Trimming left V 4 bases short and J 4 bases short, with 15 bases between. CDR3 bases: TGTGCCAGAAGCCGAAGTACAGTCGTTAATCAGCCCCAGCATTTT. It specifies CARSRSTVVNQPQHF.

CDR3 nucleotides: TGTGCCAGCAGCTCACTGGTTAGCGGGAGTCGCGATGAGCAGTTCTTC. This sequence encodes CASSSLVSGSRDEQFF. The rearrangement links TRBV7-8 to TRBJ2-1; 9 bases agree with TRBD2. This CDR3 spans 16 amino acids. Trimming at V came to 4 bases and at J to 8 bases, leaving 12 bases not matched to a gene. The V gene's germline CDR1 is SGHVS and CDR2 FQNEAQ.

This chain connects TRBV4-2 to TRBJ2-7; 8 nucleotides line up with TRBD2. The V gene end was trimmed by 0 bases and the J gene end by 6 bases; junction bases not matched to a gene: 10. This CDR3 is 16 amino acids long. The germline V gene has CDR1 LGHNA and CDR2 YNFKEQ. This CDR3 is CASSQDRGGALREQYF. CDR3 in DNA: TGTGCCAGCAGCCAAGATCGGGGGGGAGCGCTCCGCGAGCAGTACTTC.

The gene calls are TRBV5-1 and TRBJ1-1; D perhaps matches TRBD1 (6 bases). The CDR3 has 16 amino acids. Germline CDR1 reads SGHRS; CDR2 reads YFSETQ. Trimming cost V 3 bases and J 0 bases, with 15 bases left between them. The CDR3 protein is CASSWIGGALNTEAFF. In nucleotides, the CDR3 is TGCGCCAGCAGCTGGATCGGGGGGGCCCTGAACACTGAAGCTTTCTTT.

This clone was seen a few times. The V call is TRBV5-6, the J call TRBJ2-7; D gene ambiguous. The CDR3 has 14 residues. Germline V gene sequence: CDR1 SGHDT, CDR2 YYEEEE. The V end was cut by 4 bases, the J end by 3 bases, with 14 bases between. CDR3 sequence (DNA): TGTGCCAGCAGCCCCGCGGAAACAAGCTACGAGCAGTACTTC. Translated, it gives CASSPAETSYEQYF. The full variable domain, rest sourced from reference TRBV5-6 and TRBJ2-7, is DAGVTQSPTHLIKTRGQQVTLRCSPKSGHDTVSWYQQALGQGPQFIFQYYEEEERQRGNFPDRFSGHQFPNYSSELNVNALLLGDSALYLCASSPAETSYEQYFGPGTRLTVT.

This clone has a handful of counts. The genes are TRBV28 and TRBJ1-2; D uncertain. CDR1 is MDHEN, CDR2 SYDVKM, per germline. The CDR3 totals 13 residues. V gave up 1 base and J gave up 8 bases, with 11 bases separating them. CDR3 sequence reads: CASSLYIAGGYTF. CDR3 DNA: TGTGCCAGCAGTTTATATATAGCGGGAGGCTACACCTTC.

CDR3 loop: CASSTGLAFF. As DNA, the CDR3 is TGTGCCAGTAGTACAGGGTTGGCTTTCTTT. This chain uses TRBV19 with TRBJ1-1, with a weak D call TRBD1 (5 bases). With 4 bases removed from V and 11 bases from J, the gap between germline ends came to 8 bases. The CDR3 extends over 10 amino acids. CDR1 is LNHDA and CDR2 is SQIVND in the germline V gene (reference sequence).